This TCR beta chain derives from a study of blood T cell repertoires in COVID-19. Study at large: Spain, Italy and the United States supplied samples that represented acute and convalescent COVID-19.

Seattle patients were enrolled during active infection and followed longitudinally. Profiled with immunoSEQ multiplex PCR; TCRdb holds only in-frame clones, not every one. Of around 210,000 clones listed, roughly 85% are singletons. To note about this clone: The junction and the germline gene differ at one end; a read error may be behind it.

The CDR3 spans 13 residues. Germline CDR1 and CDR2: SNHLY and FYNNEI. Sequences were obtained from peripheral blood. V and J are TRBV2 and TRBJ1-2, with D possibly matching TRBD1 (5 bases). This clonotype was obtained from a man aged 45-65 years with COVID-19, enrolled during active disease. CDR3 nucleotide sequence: TGTGCCAGCCGTGAGGGGCAGGACTATGGCTACACCTTC. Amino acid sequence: CASREGQDYGYTF.